This T cell receptor beta chain was identified in a study of blood T cell repertoires in COVID-19. Looking at the study overall: Sources were T cells, B-cell-depleted T cells, or PBMCs; the material itself was cDNA or gDNA.

V dropped 1 base and J dropped 0 bases, with 14 bases sitting between them. The CDR3 covers 17 residues. Germline CDR1 SGHDN, CDR2 FVKESK. Original handling: Using reference gene primer amplification, nucleated cell counts were estimated. Produced via immunoSEQ multiplex PCR; TCRdb's table is partial and in-frame only. The V and J calls and clone size are taken from that table; D and trimming were inferred from the DNA. This sample has hundreds of thousands of clones, with about 91% found just once. The sample was peripheral blood. The source of this sequence is a man older than 75 with acute or convalescent COVID-19. This chain links TRBV14 with TRBJ2-3; D possibly corresponds to TRBD2 (5 bases). The CDR3 nucleotides read TGTGCCAGCAGCCAAGGCGGGCCACTAGTAAGCACAGATACGCAGTATTTT. Translating it yields CASSQGGPLVSTDTQYF.